This T cell receptor (beta chain) stems from a study of early T cells in non-severe SARS-CoV-2 infection (dated by TCRdb to the early 2020s). General notes on the study: TCR sequencing used bulk RNA from unsorted whole blood, so alpha and beta chains could not be paired. Here is what the overall study found, with its caveats: VDJdb matching was skewed toward anti-spike CD8 responses and likely underestimated virus-specific expansions, missing private and CD4 specificities.

Library preparation used 5' RACE. Data came from a NextSeq 500. The TCR library protocol attached unique molecular identifiers to individual cDNA molecules to correct for sequencing error and PCR bias. Both TCR alpha and beta chains were sequenced, and tight co-correlation was observed between alpha and beta sequence abundances in each sample. From the authors' description of their analysis: Decombinator V4 was used to perform V gene, J gene and CDR3 annotation of TCR sequences. TCRs were defined as expanded if a significant change between any two time points was detected under a Poisson model with p below 0.0001. Abundances of TCRs were expressed as counts per million after normalisation to the total number of TCRs sequenced in each sample. TRAV1-2 paired with TRAJ12, TRAJ20 or TRAJ33 defined MAIT TCRs, while TRAV10 paired with TRAJ18 defined iNKT TCRs. VDJdb, accessed on 1 November 2021, was searched for TCRs annotated for CMV, EBV and SARS-CoV-2, and TCRs annotated for more than one antigen were excluded. TCRdb reworked the public reads: Q25 trimming with fastp, MiXCR clone assembly, productive beta chains retained. Rows matching on CDR3 protein sequence are summarized as one entry with the most common DNA and genes. TCRdb's processing, not the authors' own work, is the source of the V and J calls. The sample records more than 70,000 distinct CDR3 sequences, approximately 11% of which are singletons. Together, the top ten hold 12% of the sample.

This clonotype occurred a few times. Its target antigen remains unknown. No quality values exist for individual bases; no much larger clone is one base distant. A case-control design nested within a healthcare worker cohort in London, UK, was used, with weekly nasopharyngeal swab PCR tests and blood sampling performed. Healthcare workers were recruited between 23 and 31 March 2020, during the week of the UK lockdown, and were followed weekly for up to about 16 weeks. Cut back by 0 bases and 0 bases, the V and J ends lie 9 bases apart. Per the germline V gene, SGHRS is the CDR1 and YFSETQ is the CDR2. From cysteine to phenylalanine, the CDR3 is 16 amino acids long. Only the CDR3 region is kept as DNA, spanning 48 bases read in frame from base 1.

Specimen: whole blood, collected at baseline. The V and J segments used are TRBV5-1 and TRBJ1-4; the D gene identity is not certain. This clonotype was obtained from an adult who was a healthcare worker with PCR-confirmed SARS-CoV-2 infection or an uninfected control (not recorded which). CDR3 reads: CASSLDRAATNEKLFF. The DNA sequence reads TGCGCCAGCAGCTTGGACAGAGCCGCAACTAATGAAAAACTGTTTTTT.